Listed below are T cell receptor beta chains from one sample, sequenced in a study of T cells in Graves' hyperthyroidism and ophthalmopathy. TCRdb reprocessed the multiplex PCR reads with MiXCR, giving one entry per CDR3 protein. The profile shows 300,000 to 350,000 distinct CDR3 sequences, around 23% of them singletons. The sequenced material came from blood. The receptor set was obtained from a woman in her forties or fifties with Graves' hyperthyroidism. Both conserved end residues are part of each CDR3.

v_gene	j_gene	CDR3aa
TRBV7-9	TRBJ1-3	CASNIAGNTIYF
TRBV7-9	TRBJ2-2	CASSFRGSRGKWDTGELFF
TRBV18	TRBJ1-3	CASSPPGGNTIYF
TRBV19	TRBJ2-7	CASSVGTAQGEQYF
TRBV5-4	TRBJ1-3	CASSLGGTAGNTIYF
TRBV5-1	TRBJ1-3	CASSTTWGLANTIYF
TRBV12-3/TRBV12-4	TRBJ1-1	CASVRGQGERNTEAFF
TRBV5-1	TRBJ2-5	CASSTLRGAEETQYF
TRBV20-1	TRBJ2-6	CSAKGSPDSGANVLTF
TRBV18	TRBJ1-5	CASSSDRGNSNQPQHF
TRBV7-2	TRBJ2-3	CASSLVGSLSSTDTQYF
TRBV6-2/TRBV6-3	TRBJ2-1	CASGLAGWDEQFF
TRBV6-1	TRBJ1-4	CASGGRSFNEKLFF
TRBV11-2	TRBJ2-5	CASSSTDSLETQYF
TRBV6-1	TRBJ2-2	CASRRQVAGELFF
TRBV6-1	TRBJ2-7	CARGDRGYEQYF